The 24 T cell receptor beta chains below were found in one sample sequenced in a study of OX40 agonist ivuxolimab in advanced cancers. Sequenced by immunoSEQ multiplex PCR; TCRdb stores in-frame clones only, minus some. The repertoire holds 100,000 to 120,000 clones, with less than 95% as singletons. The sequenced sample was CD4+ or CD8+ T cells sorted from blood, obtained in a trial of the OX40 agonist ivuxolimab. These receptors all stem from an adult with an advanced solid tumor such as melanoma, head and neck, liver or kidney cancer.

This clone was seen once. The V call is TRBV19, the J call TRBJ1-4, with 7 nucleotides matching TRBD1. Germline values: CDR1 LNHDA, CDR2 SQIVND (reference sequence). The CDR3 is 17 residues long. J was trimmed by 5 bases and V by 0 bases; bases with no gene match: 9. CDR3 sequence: CASSIEVRQGNNEKLFF. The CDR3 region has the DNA TGTGCCAGTAGTATAGAGGTCAGACAGGGTAACAATGAAAAACTGTTTTTT. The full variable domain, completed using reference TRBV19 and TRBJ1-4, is DGGITQSPKYLFRKEGQNVTLSCEQNLNHDAMYWYRQDPGQGLRLIYYSQIVNDFQKGDIAEGYSVSREKKESFPLTVTSAQKNPTAFYLCASSIEVRQGNNEKLFFGSGTQLSVL.

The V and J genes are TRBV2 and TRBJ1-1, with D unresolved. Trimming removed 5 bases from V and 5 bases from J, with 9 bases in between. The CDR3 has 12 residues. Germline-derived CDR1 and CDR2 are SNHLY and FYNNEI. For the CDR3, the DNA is TGTGCCAGCAGTCTCAGTGGAACTGAAGCTTTCTTT. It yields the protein CASSLSGTEAFF. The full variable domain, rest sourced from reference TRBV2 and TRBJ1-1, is EPEVTQTPSHQVTQMGQEVILRCVPISNHLYFYWYRQILGQKVEFLVSFYNNEISEKSEIFDDQFSVERPDGSNFTLKIRSTKLEDSAMYFCASSLSGTEAFFGQGTRLTVV.

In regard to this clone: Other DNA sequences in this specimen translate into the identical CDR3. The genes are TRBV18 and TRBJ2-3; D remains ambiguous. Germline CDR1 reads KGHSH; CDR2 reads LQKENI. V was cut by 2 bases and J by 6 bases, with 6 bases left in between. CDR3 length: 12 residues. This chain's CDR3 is CASSPSEDTQYF. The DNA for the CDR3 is TGTGCCAGCTCACCATCGGAGGATACGCAGTATTTT.

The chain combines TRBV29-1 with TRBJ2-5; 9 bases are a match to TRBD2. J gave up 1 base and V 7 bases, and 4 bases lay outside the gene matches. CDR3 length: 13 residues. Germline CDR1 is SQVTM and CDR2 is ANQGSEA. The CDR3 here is CSGTSESQETQYF. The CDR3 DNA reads TGCAGCGGGACTAGCGAGTCCCAAGAGACCCAGTACTTC.

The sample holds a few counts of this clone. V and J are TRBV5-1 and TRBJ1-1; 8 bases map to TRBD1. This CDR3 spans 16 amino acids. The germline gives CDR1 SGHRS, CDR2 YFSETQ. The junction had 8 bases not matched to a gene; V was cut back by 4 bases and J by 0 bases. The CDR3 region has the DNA TGCGCCAGCAGCCAGTGGACAGGGCGGATGAACACTGAAGCTTTCTTT. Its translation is CASSQWTGRMNTEAFF.

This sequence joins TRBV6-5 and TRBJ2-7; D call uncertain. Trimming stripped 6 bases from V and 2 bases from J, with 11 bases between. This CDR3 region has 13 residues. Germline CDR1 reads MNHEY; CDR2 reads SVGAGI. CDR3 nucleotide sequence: TGTGCCAGCAGGAAAAACCTAGCCTACGAGCAGTACTTC. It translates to CASRKNLAYEQYF.

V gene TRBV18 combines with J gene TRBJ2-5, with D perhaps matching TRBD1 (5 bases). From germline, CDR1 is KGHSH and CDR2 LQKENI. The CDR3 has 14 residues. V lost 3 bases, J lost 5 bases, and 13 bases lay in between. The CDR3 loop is CASSPDGPGETQYF. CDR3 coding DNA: TGTGCCAGCTCACCGGACGGCCCAGGGGAGACCCAGTACTTC.

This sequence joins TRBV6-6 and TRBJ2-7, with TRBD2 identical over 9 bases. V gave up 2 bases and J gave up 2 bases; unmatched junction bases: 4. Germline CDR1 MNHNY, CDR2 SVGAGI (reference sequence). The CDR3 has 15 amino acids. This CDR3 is CASSYSSGGTYEQYF. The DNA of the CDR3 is TGTGCCAGCAGTTACAGTAGCGGGGGTACCTACGAGCAGTACTTC.

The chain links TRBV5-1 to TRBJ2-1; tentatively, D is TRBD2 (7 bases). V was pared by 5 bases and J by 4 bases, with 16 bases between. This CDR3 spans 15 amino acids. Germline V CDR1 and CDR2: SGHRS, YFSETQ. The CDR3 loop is CASSRGAPGYNEQFF. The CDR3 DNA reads TGCGCCAGCAGTCGGGGGGCCCCTGGGTACAATGAGCAGTTCTTC.

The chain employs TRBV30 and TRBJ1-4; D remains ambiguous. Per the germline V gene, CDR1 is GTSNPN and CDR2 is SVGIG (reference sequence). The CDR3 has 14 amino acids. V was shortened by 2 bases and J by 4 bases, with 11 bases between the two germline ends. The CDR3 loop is CAWSSGGGNEKLFF. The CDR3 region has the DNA TGTGCCTGGAGTTCCGGTGGAGGTAATGAAAAACTGTTTTTT.

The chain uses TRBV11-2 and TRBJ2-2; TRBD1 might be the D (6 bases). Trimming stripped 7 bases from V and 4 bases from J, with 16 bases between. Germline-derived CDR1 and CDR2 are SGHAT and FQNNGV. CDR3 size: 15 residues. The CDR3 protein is CASKQPDSTTGELFF. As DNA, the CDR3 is TGTGCCAGCAAACAACCGGACAGTACCACCGGGGAGCTGTTTTTT.

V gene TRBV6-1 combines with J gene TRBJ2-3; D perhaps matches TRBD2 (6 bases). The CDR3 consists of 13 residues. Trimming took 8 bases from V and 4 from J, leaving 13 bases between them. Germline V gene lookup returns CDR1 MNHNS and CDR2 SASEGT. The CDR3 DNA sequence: TGTGCCAGCCGGGAGTTTTTGGCAGATACGCAGTATTTT. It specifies CASREFLADTQYF.

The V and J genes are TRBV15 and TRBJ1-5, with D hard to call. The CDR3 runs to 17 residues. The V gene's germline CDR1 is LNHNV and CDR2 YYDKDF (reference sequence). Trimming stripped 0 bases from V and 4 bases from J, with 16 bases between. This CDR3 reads CATSRDSLGSRNQPQHF. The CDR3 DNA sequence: TGTGCCACCAGCAGAGATTCCTTGGGGAGTAGGAATCAGCCCCAGCATTTT.

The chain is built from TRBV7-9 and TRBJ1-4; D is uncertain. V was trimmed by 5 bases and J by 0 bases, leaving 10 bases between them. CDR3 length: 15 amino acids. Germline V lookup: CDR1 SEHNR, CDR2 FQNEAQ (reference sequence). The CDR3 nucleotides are TGTGCCAGCAGCATCGTAAAAGCAACTAATGAAAAACTGTTTTTT. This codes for CASSIVKATNEKLFF.

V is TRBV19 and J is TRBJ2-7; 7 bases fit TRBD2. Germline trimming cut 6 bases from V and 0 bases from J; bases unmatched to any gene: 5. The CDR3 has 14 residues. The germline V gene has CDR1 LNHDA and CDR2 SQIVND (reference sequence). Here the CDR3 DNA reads TGTGCCAGTAGCACCAGGGAGGGCTCCTACGAGCAGTACTTC. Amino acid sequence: CASSTREGSYEQYF. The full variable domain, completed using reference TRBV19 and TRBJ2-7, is DGGITQSPKYLFRKEGQNVTLSCEQNLNHDAMYWYRQDPGQGLRLIYYSQIVNDFQKGDIAEGYSVSREKKESFPLTVTSAQKNPTAFYLCASSTREGSYEQYFGPGTRLTVT.

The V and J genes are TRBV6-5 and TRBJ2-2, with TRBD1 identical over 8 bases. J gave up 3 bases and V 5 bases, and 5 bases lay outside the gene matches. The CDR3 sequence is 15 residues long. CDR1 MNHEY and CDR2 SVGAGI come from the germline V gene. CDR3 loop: CASSRRTGHTGELFF. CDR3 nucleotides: TGTGCCAGCAGTCGGAGGACAGGGCACACCGGGGAGCTGTTTTTT.

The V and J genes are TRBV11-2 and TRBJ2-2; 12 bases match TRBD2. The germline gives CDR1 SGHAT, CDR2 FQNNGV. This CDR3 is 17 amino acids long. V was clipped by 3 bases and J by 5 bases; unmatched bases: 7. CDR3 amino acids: CASSFRRTSGMTGELFF. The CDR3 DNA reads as TGTGCCAGCAGCTTTAGGAGGACTAGCGGGATGACCGGGGAGCTGTTTTTT.

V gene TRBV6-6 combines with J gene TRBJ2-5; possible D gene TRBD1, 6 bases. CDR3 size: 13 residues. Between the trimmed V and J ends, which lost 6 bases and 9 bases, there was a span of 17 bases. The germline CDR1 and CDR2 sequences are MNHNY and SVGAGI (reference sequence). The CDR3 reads CASREQGRFAQYF. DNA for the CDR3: TGTGCCAGCAGAGAACAGGGAAGGTTTGCCCAGTACTTC.

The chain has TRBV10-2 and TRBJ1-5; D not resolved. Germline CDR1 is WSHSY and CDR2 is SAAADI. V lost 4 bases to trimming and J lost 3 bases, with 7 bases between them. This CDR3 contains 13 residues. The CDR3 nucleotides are TGCGCCAGCAGTGCTTCGACCAATCAGCCCCAGCATTTT. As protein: CASSASTNQPQHF.

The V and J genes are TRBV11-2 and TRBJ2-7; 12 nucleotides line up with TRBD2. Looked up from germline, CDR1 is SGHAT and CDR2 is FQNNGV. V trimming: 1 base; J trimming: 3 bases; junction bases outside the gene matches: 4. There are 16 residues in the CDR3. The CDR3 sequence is CASSLAPGLAGYEQYF. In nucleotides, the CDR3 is TGTGCCAGCAGCTTAGCCCCGGGACTAGCGGGCTACGAGCAGTACTTC.

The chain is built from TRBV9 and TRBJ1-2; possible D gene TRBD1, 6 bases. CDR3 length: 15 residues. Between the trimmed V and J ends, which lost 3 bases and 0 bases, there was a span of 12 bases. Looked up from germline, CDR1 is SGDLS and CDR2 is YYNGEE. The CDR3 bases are TGTGCCAGCAGCGCCTCGGGACATTCTAACTATGGCTACACCTTC. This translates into CASSASGHSNYGYTF. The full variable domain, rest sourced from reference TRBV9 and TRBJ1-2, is DSGVTQTPKHLITATGQRVTLRCSPRSGDLSVYWYQQSLDQGLQFLIQYYNGEERAKGNILERFSAQQFPDLHSELNLSSLELGDSALYFCASSASGHSNYGYTFGSGTRLTVV.

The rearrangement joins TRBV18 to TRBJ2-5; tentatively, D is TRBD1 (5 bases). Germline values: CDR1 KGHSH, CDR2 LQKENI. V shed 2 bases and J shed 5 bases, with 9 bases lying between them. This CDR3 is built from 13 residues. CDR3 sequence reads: CASSPRGTETQYF. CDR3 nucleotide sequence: TGTGCCAGCTCACCAAGGGGCACGGAGACCCAGTACTTC.

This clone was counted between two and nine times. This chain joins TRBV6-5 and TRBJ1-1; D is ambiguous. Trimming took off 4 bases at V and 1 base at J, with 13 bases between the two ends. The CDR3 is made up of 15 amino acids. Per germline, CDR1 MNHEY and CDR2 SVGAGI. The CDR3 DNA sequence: TGTGCCAGCAGTTCCACGTTTGCGGGGAACACTGAAGCTTTCTTT. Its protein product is CASSSTFAGNTEAFF.

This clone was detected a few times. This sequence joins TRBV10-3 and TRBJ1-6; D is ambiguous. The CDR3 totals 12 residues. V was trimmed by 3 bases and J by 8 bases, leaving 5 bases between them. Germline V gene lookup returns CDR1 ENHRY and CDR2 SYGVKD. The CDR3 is CAISDADSPLHF. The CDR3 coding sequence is TGTGCCATCAGTGACGCGGATTCACCCCTCCACTTT.